This TCR beta chain was observed in a study of cytomegalovirus exposure and HLA in healthy donors. Trimming removed 3 bases from V and 5 bases from J, with 11 bases in between. Germline V lookup: CDR1 SGHRS, CDR2 YFSETQ. The CDR3 is made up of 14 amino acids. Study outcomes and limitations: The later analysis indicated that the majority of CMV-associated TCR beta chains appeared HLA-restricted. Donor immune exposure was known only as CMV serostatus.

The study ran its PCR with 60 Vbeta and 13 Jbeta primers. Libraries were prepared by immunoSEQ multiplex PCR; TCRdb keeps only in-frame clonotypes and omits some of them. The sample has 150,000 or so clones, and its top ten clones hold 1% to 1.5%. In the case of this clone: What it binds is unknown.

The sample consisted of PBMCs. This TCR came from a woman aged 55-75 years in good health and CMV-seronegative. The chain has TRBV5-1 and TRBJ1-4; perhaps TRBD1 as D (6 bases). The CDR3 sequence: CASSSDSFNEKLFF. CDR3 coding DNA: TGCGCCAGCAGCTCGGACAGTTTCAATGAAAAACTGTTTTTT.